The source of this T cell receptor beta chain is a study of blood T cell repertoires in COVID-19. The CDR3 runs 15 residues. Germline V gene lookup returns CDR1 SGHNT and CDR2 YENEEA. Trimming removed 3 bases from V and 5 bases from J, with 16 bases in between. In the source study's methods: For nucleated cells, counts were estimated from reference gene primer amplification. TCRdb's table, derived via immunoSEQ multiplex PCR, lists solely in-frame clones and lacks some. Clone size and the V and J calls come from that table; the DNA yielded D and trimming. In the table there are approximately 280,000 clones, 80% to 90% of which are singletons.

V and J are TRBV11-3 and TRBJ1-2; D gene ambiguous. The sequencing sample was made of peripheral blood. This receptor was identified in a woman in her 70s with acute or convalescent COVID-19. The CDR3 spells CASSFPSRRPYGYTF. In DNA, the CDR3 is TGTGCCAGCAGCTTTCCTAGTCGACGGCCGTATGGCTACACCTTC.